These 26 T cell receptor beta chains came from one sample sequenced in a study of T cell responses to AZD1222 COVID-19 vaccine. Sequencing was performed with immunoSEQ multiplex PCR; in TCRdb, only in-frame clones are kept and a portion is missing. The data hold 100,000 or so clones, with around 84% observed a single time. The material sequenced was peripheral blood, taken on day 0 of AZD1222 vaccination. Receptors originate from an adult in good health.

V is TRBV7-9 and J is TRBJ1-1; D uncertain. V was shortened by 2 bases and J by 0 bases, with 7 bases between the two germline ends. The germline CDR1 and CDR2 sequences are SEHNR and FQNEAQ (reference sequence). The CDR3 is 14 residues long. Here the CDR3 DNA reads TGTGCCAGCAGCTTATCTCGTTTGAACACTGAAGCTTTCTTT. It specifies CASSLSRLNTEAFF.

The rearrangement uses TRBV11-2 and TRBJ2-3, with TRBD1 matching over 8 bases. V lost 0 bases and J lost 7; bases outside the gene matches: 15. Looked up from germline, CDR1 is SGHAT and CDR2 is FQNNGV. CDR3 length equals 18 residues. CDR3 sequence reads: CASSLDVTWTGRRNTQYF. The DNA for the CDR3 is TGTGCCAGCAGCTTAGACGTGACGTGGACAGGGCGCAGGAATACGCAGTATTTT.

The V and J genes are TRBV18 and TRBJ1-4; tentative D call: TRBD1 (6 bases). V shed 6 bases and J shed 8 bases, with 16 bases lying between them. Germline loops: CDR1 KGHSH, CDR2 LQKENI. The CDR3 is made up of 14 amino acids. CDR3 sequence: CASSRRGAEEKLFF. CDR3 sequence (DNA): TGTGCCAGCTCGCGCAGGGGCGCGGAGGAAAAACTGTTTTTT.

The rearrangement joins TRBV18 to TRBJ1-1; D gene unclear. V was pared by 2 bases and J by 4 bases, with 8 bases between. CDR3 size: 13 residues. Germline V gene data show CDR1 as KGHSH and CDR2 as LQKENI. CDR3 in DNA: TGTGCCAGCTCACCAGAGTTGAGCACTGAAGCTTTCTTT. Translation gives CASSPELSTEAFF.

The chain combines TRBV5-6 with TRBJ2-3; D might be TRBD2 (6 bases). In germline, CDR1 is SGHDT, CDR2 YYEEEE. CDR3 size: 14 residues. V lost 0 bases, J lost 7 bases, and 12 bases lay in between. The CDR3, as DNA: TGTGCCAGCAGCTTGGACCGGGAGATGAATACGCAGTATTTT. It specifies CASSLDREMNTQYF.

V gene TRBV5-3 combines with J gene TRBJ2-7, with TRBD1 matching 11 bases. TRBV5-3 is an ORF for which the function is uncertain. The CDR3 sequence is 16 residues long. The junction had 7 bases not matched to a gene; V was cut back by 3 bases and J by 2 bases. The CDR3 sequence is CARSSAGTGGTYEQYF. The CDR3 nucleotides read TGTGCCAGAAGCTCCGCTGGGACAGGGGGTACCTACGAGCAGTACTTC.

V is TRBV5-6 and J is TRBJ2-6; D call uncertain. Germline values: CDR1 SGHDT, CDR2 YYEEEE. V gave up 4 bases and J gave up 1 base, with 12 bases separating them. The CDR3 runs 16 residues. Written as DNA, the CDR3 is TGTGCCAGCAGCCTAGATACTCATTCTGGGGCCAACGTCCTGACTTTC. This encodes CASSLDTHSGANVLTF.

This clone occurred a few times. The chain joins TRBV18 to TRBJ1-1; no definite D call. CDR1 and CDR2 (germline): KGHSH, LQKENI. There are 12 residues in the CDR3. Between the trimmed V and J ends, which lost 8 bases and 1 base, there was a span of 8 bases. The CDR3 coding sequence is TGTGCCAGCCAACGGCAGAACACTGAAGCTTTCTTT. This translates into CASQRQNTEAFF.

This clone came up a few times. The CDR3 sequence is CASSLSYGTFGYEQYF. CDR3 DNA sequence: TGTGCCAGCAGTTTATCATATGGGACATTTGGGTACGAGCAGTACTTC. The chain is built from TRBV27 and TRBJ2-7; perhaps TRBD1 as D (6 bases). The CDR3 covers 16 residues. V lost 0 bases, J lost 4 bases, and 16 bases lay in between. Looked up from germline, CDR1 is MNHEY and CDR2 is SMNVEV (reference sequence).

The genes are TRBV7-9 and TRBJ1-2, with D perhaps matching TRBD1 (6 bases). The germline CDR1 and CDR2 sequences are SEHNR and FQNEAQ (reference sequence). CDR3 size: 14 residues. V lost 1 base and J lost 6, with 12 bases in between. CDR3 amino acids: CASSLDLRGDGYTF. The CDR3 DNA is TGTGCCAGCAGCTTAGATCTCAGGGGAGATGGCTACACCTTC. The entire variable domain, with the rest obtained from reference TRBV7-9 and TRBJ1-2, is as follows: DTGVSQNPRHKITKRGQNVTFRCDPISEHNRLYWYRQTLGQGPEFLTYFQNEAQLEKSRLLSDRFSAERPKGSFSTLEIQRTEQGDSAMYLCASSLDLRGDGYTFGSGTRLTVV.

This chain uses TRBV18 with TRBJ1-1, with TRBD1 as a possible D gene (6 bases). The germline V gene encodes CDR1 KGHSH and CDR2 LQKENI. The V and J ends lost 1 base and 6 bases respectively, with 9 bases between them. This CDR3 spans 13 amino acids. CDR3 residues: CASSPRGRSEAFF. In DNA form, the CDR3 reads TGTGCCAGCTCACCACGGGGGCGGTCTGAAGCTTTCTTT.

The chain has TRBV30 and TRBJ1-5; tentative D call: TRBD1 (6 bases). Germline CDR1 and CDR2: GTSNPN and SVGIG (reference sequence). V gave up 4 bases and J gave up 0 bases, with 13 bases separating them. This CDR3 comprises 15 residues. The CDR3 coding sequence is TGTGCCTGGAAGGAACAGGGTCATAGCAATCAGCCCCAGCATTTT. This encodes CAWKEQGHSNQPQHF.

This clone was seen a few times. The genes are TRBV19 and TRBJ2-5; 7 bases map to TRBD2. J was trimmed by 4 bases and V by 3 bases; bases with no gene match: 5. The CDR3 length is 14 residues. Looked up from germline, CDR1 is LNHDA and CDR2 is SQIVND (reference sequence). The CDR3 coding sequence is TGTGCCAGTAGTATCGGACGGGAGGCAGAGACCCAGTACTTC. It translates to CASSIGREAETQYF.

V is TRBV25-1 and J is TRBJ1-1, with 7 bases lining up with TRBD1. The CDR3 consists of 14 residues. CDR1 is MGHDK and CDR2 is SYGVNS in the germline V gene. The V segment lost 6 bases and the J segment 1 base; nucleotides outside the gene matches: 5. CDR3 protein: CASSQTGRNTEAFF. The CDR3 DNA reads TGTGCCAGCAGCCAGACAGGGCGGAACACTGAAGCTTTCTTT.

V gene TRBV29-1 combines with J gene TRBJ1-1; D is undetermined. Germline-derived CDR1 and CDR2 are SQVTM and ANQGSEA. CDR3 size: 15 residues. V lost 4 bases to trimming and J lost 6 bases, with 21 bases between them. In nucleotides, the CDR3 is TGCAGCGTTGGCTTCCTGGGAAGGGAGAAGGCTGAAGCTTTCTTT. It specifies CSVGFLGREKAEAFF.

The V and J genes are TRBV6-5 and TRBJ2-7; TRBD2 is a possible D gene (6 bases). The germline gives CDR1 MNHEY, CDR2 SVGAGI. V gave up 6 bases and J gave up 1 base, with 13 bases separating them. CDR3 length: 14 amino acids. The CDR3 coding sequence is TGTGCCAGCAGACCCGATGGAGGGTCCTACGAGCAGTACTTC. Translated, it gives CASRPDGGSYEQYF.

The chain joins TRBV5-1 to TRBJ1-1, with a tentative D call TRBD1 (5 bases). Per germline, CDR1 SGHRS and CDR2 YFSETQ. The CDR3 extends over 16 amino acids. V was pared by 1 base and J by 1 base, with 14 bases between. The CDR3 nucleotides are TGCGCCAGCAGCTTGAGGCAGGGAGGAAGGAACACTGAAGCTTTCTTT. It codes for CASSLRQGGRNTEAFF.

This clone was detected only a few times. The V call is TRBV28, the J call TRBJ1-2; maybe TRBD1 (6 bases). The V gene's germline CDR1 is MDHEN and CDR2 SYDVKM. The length of the CDR3 is 13 residues. The V gene lost 2 bases and the J gene lost 8 bases, with 12 bases spanning the gap. DNA of the CDR3: TGTGCCAGCAGTTTACCCCAGGGGCGCGGCTACACCTTC. Residues: CASSLPQGRGYTF.

V usage is TRBV7-9 and J usage is TRBJ1-1; D may be TRBD1 (5 bases). Germline lookup yields CDR1 SEHNR and CDR2 FQNEAQ (reference sequence). Trimming left V 6 bases short and J 6 bases short, with 17 bases between. The CDR3 spans 14 residues. Written as DNA, the CDR3 is TGTGCCAGCAGTGGGAGGGGAGATAGATCTGAAGCTTTCTTT. This encodes CASSGRGDRSEAFF.

This clone appeared once. This chain joins TRBV19 and TRBJ2-2; maybe TRBD1 (6 bases). V gave up 4 bases and J gave up 0 bases, with 6 bases separating them. This CDR3 contains 14 residues. The germline CDR1 and CDR2 sequences are LNHDA and SQIVND (reference sequence). The CDR3 nucleotides read TGTGCCAGTAGTAGGACAGCGAACACCGGGGAGCTGTTTTTT. This translates into CASSRTANTGELFF. The variable domain in full, completed from reference TRBV19 and TRBJ2-2, reads DGGITQSPKYLFRKEGQNVTLSCEQNLNHDAMYWYRQDPGQGLRLIYYSQIVNDFQKGDIAEGYSVSREKKESFPLTVTSAQKNPTAFYLCASSRTANTGELFFGEGSRLTVL.

CDR3 sequence (DNA): TGTGCCAGCAGCCTGGGACAGGGTTATAGATCACCCCTCCACTTT. Its translation is CASSLGQGYRSPLHF. The rearrangement uses TRBV7-6 and TRBJ1-6, with TRBD1 matching over 9 bases. The CDR3 covers 15 residues. The germline CDR1 and CDR2 sequences are SGHVS and FNYEAQ. J lost 10 bases, V lost 5 bases, and 9 bases had no gene match.

This sequence joins TRBV19 and TRBJ1-5; tentative D call: TRBD1 (6 bases). V lost 6 bases to trimming and J lost 3 bases, with 12 bases between them. The germline V gene encodes CDR1 LNHDA and CDR2 SQIVND (reference sequence). This CDR3 is built from 14 residues. The CDR3 nucleotides are TGTGCCAGTAGCCATGGACAGATCAATCAGCCCCAGCATTTT. It codes for CASSHGQINQPQHF.

The genes are TRBV27 and TRBJ2-7; a weak D match, TRBD1 (5 bases). Per the germline V gene, CDR1 is MNHEY and CDR2 is SMNVEV (reference sequence). Trimming stripped 0 bases from V and 3 bases from J, with 15 bases between. CDR3 length: 16 amino acids. CDR3 nucleotide sequence: TGTGCCAGCAGTTTATCCTTTCGGCAGGGTAGCTACGAGCAGTACTTC. Its protein is CASSLSFRQGSYEQYF.

This chain uses TRBV18 with TRBJ1-5; TRBD1 agrees at 7 bases. CDR1 KGHSH and CDR2 LQKENI come from the germline V gene. The CDR3 length is 15 residues. V was pared by 4 bases and J by 1 base, with 4 bases of the junction left unmatched. The CDR3 nucleotides are TGTGCCAGCTCACAACAGGGGCCGAGCAATCAGCCCCAGCATTTT. This translates into CASSQQGPSNQPQHF.

In its sample, this clone is medium-sized. The rearrangement joins TRBV19 to TRBJ1-5, with unresolved D. The V gene lost 3 bases and the J gene lost 0 bases, with 12 bases spanning the gap. The germline V gene encodes CDR1 LNHDA and CDR2 SQIVND (reference sequence). This CDR3 has 16 amino acids. The CDR3 DNA reads as TGTGCCAGTAGTATCGTGGCAGCGCATAGCAATCAGCCCCAGCATTTT. Translating it yields CASSIVAAHSNQPQHF. The variable domain in full, completed from reference TRBV19 and TRBJ1-5, reads DGGITQSPKYLFRKEGQNVTLSCEQNLNHDAMYWYRQDPGQGLRLIYYSQIVNDFQKGDIAEGYSVSREKKESFPLTVTSAQKNPTAFYLCASSIVAAHSNQPQHFGDGTRLSIL.

The V call is TRBV7-9, the J call TRBJ2-1; 13 bases agree with TRBD2. This CDR3 region has 15 residues. V was clipped by 5 bases and J by 10 bases; unmatched bases: 8. CDR1 is SEHNR, CDR2 FQNEAQ, per germline (reference sequence). The CDR3 DNA is TGTGCCAGCAGCCGTGGGACTAGCGGGACCCAAGAGCAGTTCTTC. It yields the protein CASSRGTSGTQEQFF. The whole variable domain, filled in from reference TRBV7-9 and TRBJ2-1, reads DTGVSQNPRHKITKRGQNVTFRCDPISEHNRLYWYRQTLGQGPEFLTYFQNEAQLEKSRLLSDRFSAERPKGSFSTLEIQRTEQGDSAMYLCASSRGTSGTQEQFFGPGTRLTVL.